These T cell receptor beta chains were read from a single sample in a study of Siglec-9 on CD8 T cells in melanoma. The repertoire was sequenced with immunoSEQ multiplex PCR; TCRdb's copy has only in-frame clones and lacks some. The sample carries about 30,000 clones, around three quarters recorded once. Sequencing was carried out using Siglec-9- CD8+ T cells sorted from blood. The receptors derive from a human donor in good health. Both conserved end residues are part of each CDR3.

cdr3_length	v_call	cdr3_aa
19	TRBV2	CASSEARTGGLVNTGELFF
12	TRBV5-6	CASSSGSYEQYF
16	TRBV2	CASSETVLRSSYEQYF
15	TRBV7-9	CASTGLAANTGELFF
13	TRBV19	CASIGPAYNEQFF
17	TRBV19	CASSARGKGTHGNTIYF
14	TRBV6-4	CASSDGREGDTQYF
14	TRBV1	CTSSAVLGDTEAFF
15	TRBV7-9	CASSLVRGLDSPLHF
12	TRBV6-6	CASSYLALFYTF
13	TRBV19	CASSMQINQPQHF
14	TRBV6-5	CASSPGQFNQPQHF
15	TRBV27	CASSWNLQGAGGYTF
16	TRBV13	CASSLSSYGATSEQYF
16	TRBV7-9	CASSQGGGGEQETQYF
18	TRBV9	CASSVDWSGAATNEKLFF
14	TRBV2	CARSSGANYNEQFF
13	TRBV2	CASRSIGNQPQHF
16	TRBV11-2	CASSYGTGATNEKLFF
11	TRBV7-6	CASSPSATQYF
14	TRBV7-9	CASSLIGNAYEQYF
14	TRBV6-5	CASSYPGQNTEAFF
16	TRBV6-6	CASSYIPGYEEYGYTF
15	TRBV27	CASRPTGGEDEKLFF
13	TRBV5-1	CASSLLAVSPLHF
17	TRBV21-1	CASSKGPERGYTGELFF
17	TRBV27	CASSFYPTGQGSYEQYF
17	TRBV4-1	CASSQSLAGTTTDTQYF
16	TRBV13	CASRGGFGVAGETQYF
15	TRBV27	CASRRLYGSPYEQYF
13	TRBV30	CATQGLPSRGYTF
14	TRBV9	CASSVAGTGETQYF
15	TRBV29-1	CSVTGAQDPTDTQYF
17	TRBV5-1	CASSLDTESSYNSPLHF
16	TRBV4-2	CASSQEAGRGDTEAFF
14	TRBV29-1	CSAGTEDTVLGQYF
15	TRBV5-6	CASSFTRYMNTEAFF
12	TRBV7-9	CASSLGTGEQYF
17	TRBV6-1	CASSEFGAVNSNQPQHF
13	TRBV27	CASRLRGANVLTF
17	TRBV4-1	CASSQVPGLAGDNEQFF
11	TRBV20-1	CSARQVYEQYF
16	TRBV11-3	CASSAGPPGSYNEQFF
14	TRBV7-9	CASSLAELGGELFF
15	TRBV27	CASSFTGDGNSPLHF
16	TRBV7-2	CASSLLGLAGYNEQFF
13	TRBV5-1	CASSSDGDREQFF
15	TRBV6-5	CASSYRRDRDEKLFF
13	TRBV27	CASSLRGNQPQHF
15	TRBV13	CASSSRGGPYNEQFF
15	TRBV2	CASSDLGTYNNEQFF
15	TRBV2	CASRDNRGLAYGYTF
14	TRBV4-1	CASSQDRAAYGYTF